One sample yielded the 27 T cell receptor beta chains listed below, sequenced in a study of beta chain features in type 1 diabetes. Findings of the study overall: In all four CD4+ subsets, TCRB CDR3 length was significantly, moderately reduced in type 1 diabetes.

No antigen has been identified for these receptors. Reverse transcription of all isolated RNA meant that expressed TCRB transcripts were sequenced. Using immunoSEQ multiplex PCR, the repertoire was profiled, and TCRdb retains in-frame clones only, with some absent. The sample has tens of thousands of clones, roughly 69% seen once. The sequenced sample consisted of Tregs from blood. These receptors were taken from a man aged 18 to 29 with type 1 diabetes.

This clone showed up just a few times. The rearrangement uses TRBV18 and TRBJ1-2, with a possible D match to TRBD1 (5 bases). Trimming took 5 bases from V and 6 from J, leaving 13 bases between them. The germline V gene encodes CDR1 KGHSH and CDR2 LQKENI. There are 13 residues in the CDR3. The CDR3 bases are TGTGCCAGCTCAGTTACAGGAAGCGATGGCTACACCTTC. As protein: CASSVTGSDGYTF.

This clone is judged medium-sized (0.01 to 0.1%). The chain is built from TRBV6-6 and TRBJ2-2; 8 bases are a match to TRBD1. CDR3 size: 15 residues. Germline V CDR1 and CDR2: MNHNY, SVGAGI (reference sequence). Losses at the gene ends were 2 bases for V and 6 bases for J; bases not matched to a gene: 5. CDR3 DNA: TGTGCCAGCAGTTACGCGACAGGGGACCCCGGGGAGCTGTTTTTT. Protein: CASSYATGDPGELFF.

The chain couples TRBV6-5 to TRBJ2-6; TRBD1 agrees at 7 bases. CDR1 and CDR2 from the germline V gene are MNHEY and SVGAGI. Unmatched junction bases numbered 2, after V lost 4 bases and J lost 2 bases. The CDR3 runs to 15 residues. CDR3 in amino acids: CASSFGQAGANVLTF. CDR3 nucleotide sequence: TGTGCCAGCAGTTTCGGACAGGCTGGGGCCAACGTCCTGACTTTC.

This clone was found a few times. The chain combines TRBV5-4 with TRBJ2-7, with a possible D match to TRBD2 (5 bases). Looked up from germline, CDR1 is SGHNT and CDR2 is YYREEE (reference sequence). The CDR3 is 12 residues long. V lost 2 bases, J lost 9 bases, and 12 bases lay in between. In DNA, the CDR3 is TGTGCCAGCAGCTTCGGCCCGAGCGGGCAGTACTTC. Amino acids: CASSFGPSGQYF.

The chain couples TRBV28 to TRBJ1-5, with TRBD1 identical over 8 bases. Germline loops: CDR1 MDHEN, CDR2 SYDVKM. The CDR3 covers 15 residues. J was trimmed by 2 bases and V by 8 bases; bases with no gene match: 8. The CDR3 loop reads CASGQGARGNQPQHF. The CDR3 coding sequence is TGTGCCAGCGGTCAGGGGGCGCGGGGCAATCAGCCCCAGCATTTT. Full variable domain (outside the CDR3, taken from reference TRBV28 and TRBJ1-5): DVKVTQSSRYLVKRTGEKVFLECVQDMDHENMFWYRQDPGLGLRLIYFSYDVKMKEKGDIPEGYSVSREKKERFSLILESASTNQTSMYLCASGQGARGNQPQHFGDGTRLSIL.

This clone was seen more than once but under ten times. J is TRBJ1-5 and V is TRBV5-6; D might be TRBD1 (5 bases). Germline CDR1 is SGHDT and CDR2 is YYEEEE. CDR3 length: 14 amino acids. Trimming removed 4 bases at V and 3 bases at J, with 11 bases between. The CDR3 sequence is CASSRGLFNQPQHF. CDR3 in DNA: TGTGCCAGCAGCCGGGGACTTTTCAATCAGCCCCAGCATTTT.

This clone has only a few counts. This chain joins TRBV30 and TRBJ2-7; 11 positions agree with TRBD2. Germline loops: CDR1 GTSNPN, CDR2 SVGIG (reference sequence). After removal of 2 bases from V and 9 bases from J, the junction contained 6 bases not matched to a gene. The CDR3 is 13 residues long. CDR3 region: CAWSMTSGVLQYF. The CDR3 DNA reads as TGTGCCTGGAGTATGACTAGCGGGGTCTTGCAGTACTTC.

The chain links TRBV28 to TRBJ2-2; D possibly corresponds to TRBD1 (6 bases). The germline gives CDR1 MDHEN, CDR2 SYDVKM. This CDR3 region has 15 residues. The V end lost 2 bases, the J end lost 4 bases, and 11 bases lay between the germline ends. As DNA, the CDR3 is TGTGCCAGCAGTTTACTCGAAGGGGGCACCGGGGAGCTGTTTTTT. Its translation is CASSLLEGGTGELFF.

This chain joins TRBV27 and TRBJ1-4, with D maybe TRBD1 (5 bases). The CDR3 is 20 residues long. V lost 5 bases to trimming and J lost 3 bases, with 28 bases between them. The germline CDR1 and CDR2 sequences are MNHEY and SMNVEV (reference sequence). The CDR3 protein is CASSRIPPGVPGRANEKLFF. The CDR3 region has the DNA TGTGCCAGCAGTCGTATACCTCCGGGGGTTCCAGGGCGGGCTAATGAAAAACTGTTTTTT.

V is TRBV2 and J is TRBJ1-5, with D maybe TRBD1 (6 bases). Germline lookup yields CDR1 SNHLY and CDR2 FYNNEI. V lost 6 bases to trimming and J lost 0 bases, with 12 bases between them. The CDR3 contains 15 residues. CDR3 bases: TGTGCCAGCAGGGAAACAGGGCTTAGCAATCAGCCCCAGCATTTT. Its translation: CASRETGLSNQPQHF.

The gene calls are TRBV7-2 and TRBJ1-5, with D possibly being TRBD1 (6 bases). Germline CDR1 is SGHTA and CDR2 is FQGNSA. This CDR3 has 12 residues. Trimming removed 5 bases from V and 6 bases from J, with 8 bases in between. The CDR3 DNA sequence: TGTGCCAGCAGCCCCAGGGGTCAGCCCCAGCATTTT. This codes for CASSPRGQPQHF.

The CDR3 reads CASSLIAEETQYF. Here the CDR3 DNA reads TGCGCCAGCAGCTTAATAGCGGAAGAGACCCAGTACTTC. The V gene is TRBV5-1, the J gene TRBJ2-5; D is possibly TRBD2 (6 bases). The germline V gene encodes CDR1 SGHRS and CDR2 YFSETQ. V lost 2 bases, J lost 3 bases, and 8 bases lay in between. The CDR3 loop spans 13 amino acids.

The gene calls are TRBV28 and TRBJ1-2, with 9 bases lining up with TRBD1. Germline-derived CDR1 and CDR2 are MDHEN and SYDVKM. The CDR3 covers 14 residues. V dropped 5 bases and J dropped 8; count of bases not matched to a gene: 9. This CDR3 reads CASSVPQGALGYTF. The CDR3 DNA follows: TGTGCCAGCAGTGTACCACAGGGGGCGTTGGGCTACACCTTC.

This clone was picked up a small number of times. The chain carries TRBV28 and TRBJ2-2; 8 bases align to TRBD1. Germline V gene lookup returns CDR1 MDHEN and CDR2 SYDVKM. The CDR3 is 19 amino acids. V shed 4 bases, J shed 0 bases, and the junction held 13 bases outside the gene matches. CDR3 sequence: CASSSPFIRTGPNTGELFF. The CDR3 coding sequence is TGTGCCAGCAGTTCCCCATTTATTCGGACAGGGCCGAACACCGGGGAGCTGTTTTTT.

The chain employs TRBV30 and TRBJ2-3, with a possible D match to TRBD1 (6 bases). Germline V gives CDR1 GTSNPN, CDR2 SVGIG (reference sequence). V gave up 2 bases and J gave up 5 bases, with 14 bases separating them. The CDR3 covers 14 residues. CDR3 protein: CAWSPRGGIDTQYF. The DNA for the CDR3 is TGTGCCTGGAGTCCACGAGGGGGTATAGATACGCAGTATTTT.

The gene calls are TRBV6-5 and TRBJ1-1; the D is unclear. The CDR3 totals 15 residues. Germline V gives CDR1 MNHEY, CDR2 SVGAGI. Trimming took 0 bases from V and 0 from J, leaving 8 bases between them. In nucleotides, the CDR3 is TGTGCCAGCAGTTACTCTTATTCTTTGAACACTGAAGCTTTCTTT. Its translation: CASSYSYSLNTEAFF.

V gene TRBV11-2 combines with J gene TRBJ2-1, with TRBD1 identical over 10 bases. The CDR3 sequence is 19 residues long. In germline, CDR1 is SGHAT, CDR2 FQNNGV. Trimming cost V 2 bases and J 0 bases; bases outside gene matches: 10. CDR3: CASSLKGTGVSGSYNEQFF. DNA of the CDR3: TGTGCCAGCAGCTTAAAGGGGACAGGGGTGTCGGGCTCCTACAATGAGCAGTTCTTC.

This clone showed up just a few times. The V call is TRBV5-1, the J call TRBJ2-1; D possibly corresponds to TRBD2 (6 bases). Per germline, CDR1 SGHRS and CDR2 YFSETQ. Trimming shortened V by 3 bases and J by 8 bases, and 18 bases separated the two germline ends. This CDR3 region has 15 residues. This chain's CDR3 is CASSSQGSGIDEQFF. The CDR3 region has the DNA TGCGCCAGCAGCTCCCAGGGTAGCGGCATCGATGAGCAGTTCTTC.

The rearrangement links TRBV7-9 to TRBJ1-2; TRBD1 might be the D (6 bases). The CDR3 contains 13 residues. V was pared by 6 bases and J by 2 bases, with 10 bases between. Germline assignment: CDR1 SEHNR and CDR2 FQNEAQ (reference sequence). The CDR3 DNA follows: TGTGCCAGCAGTCCAGGACAGAACTATGGCTACACCTTC. Translation gives CASSPGQNYGYTF.

This chain links TRBV30 with TRBJ2-3; 7 bases match TRBD1. V gave up 4 bases and J gave up 7 bases; unmatched junction bases: 14. This CDR3 has 15 residues. From germline, CDR1 is GTSNPN and CDR2 SVGIG (reference sequence). CDR3 protein: CAWTLPGTVSYTQYF. Here the CDR3 DNA reads TGTGCCTGGACTCTACCCGGGACAGTTTCATATACGCAGTATTTT.

This clone is labeled large. The CDR3, as DNA: TGTGCCAGCCTTGGGGCAGCAGATACGCAGTATTTT. Its translation is CASLGAADTQYF. The genes are TRBV18 and TRBJ2-3, with D possibly TRBD1 on 5 matching bases. Trimming removed 8 bases from V and 4 bases from J, with 10 bases in between. The CDR3 contains 12 residues. Germline V gene data show CDR1 as KGHSH and CDR2 as LQKENI.

The chain employs TRBV4-3 and TRBJ2-1, with a possible D match to TRBD1 (5 bases). V was clipped by 1 base and J by 2 bases, with 6 bases between them. The germline V gene encodes CDR1 LGHNA and CDR2 YSLEER. The CDR3 totals 14 residues. The DNA of the CDR3 is TGCGCCAGCAGCCAAGCCAGGGCCTACAATGAGCAGTTCTTC. This sequence encodes CASSQARAYNEQFF.

This chain links TRBV18 with TRBJ1-1; 7 positions agree with TRBD1. There are 16 residues in the CDR3. V shed 2 bases, J shed 4 bases, and the junction held 10 bases outside the gene matches. Germline values: CDR1 KGHSH, CDR2 LQKENI. CDR3 nucleotide sequence: TGTGCCAGCTCACCATTGGCAGGGGGGTCGAGCACTGAAGCTTTCTTT. This translates into CASSPLAGGSSTEAFF.

This chain uses TRBV10-3 with TRBJ2-1, with D unclear. Germline lookup yields CDR1 ENHRY and CDR2 SYGVKD. Trimming cost V 6 bases and J 5 bases, with 11 bases left between them. The CDR3 is 13 residues long. The CDR3 reads CAISVRENNEQFF. In DNA, the CDR3 is TGTGCCATCAGCGTCCGCGAGAACAATGAGCAGTTCTTC.

The chain links TRBV28 to TRBJ1-2; D is possibly TRBD1 (6 bases). CDR1 and CDR2 from the germline V gene are MDHEN and SYDVKM. This CDR3 comprises 13 residues. Trimming cost V 6 bases and J 4 bases, with 12 bases left between them. The CDR3 sequence is CASRQQGPYGYTF. CDR3 coding DNA: TGTGCCAGCAGGCAACAGGGTCCCTATGGCTACACCTTC.

The genes are TRBV11-2 and TRBJ2-1; 7 bases map to TRBD1. The trim removed 2 bases at V and 7 bases at J, leaving 8 bases unmatched. There are 15 residues in the CDR3. Germline CDR1 SGHAT, CDR2 FQNNGV. The CDR3 reads CASSLKRQGLNEQFF. In DNA, the CDR3 is TGTGCCAGCAGCTTAAAAAGACAGGGTTTAAATGAGCAGTTCTTC.

Only a few counts were recorded for this clone. The gene calls are TRBV28 and TRBJ2-1; TRBD2 matches 7 bases. V trimming: 4 bases; J trimming: 12 bases; junction bases outside the gene matches: 9. The CDR3 is 13 amino acids. Per the germline V gene, CDR1 is MDHEN and CDR2 is SYDVKM. As DNA, the CDR3 is TGTGCCAGCAGTTCGGACAAACGCGGGGGGCAGTTCTTC. This encodes CASSSDKRGGQFF.